Listed here are 11 T cell receptor beta chains from one sample, sequenced in a study of Graves' ophthalmopathy and Graves' hyperthyroidism. TCR beta CDR3 amplification used RNA transcripts. HTBI primers were used in a first-round RT-PCR, which preceded a second-round multiplex PCR. One entry per CDR3 protein, called by TCRdb with MiXCR from the multiplex PCR reads. Here the sample spans around 1,200,000 distinct CDR3 sequences, about 40% being singletons. Sample: peripheral blood or thyroid tissue (not recorded which). The receptor set was obtained from an adult man with Graves' hyperthyroidism.

In regard to this clonotype: Since a much larger clone is just one base distant, this may be a read error. V usage is TRBV5-6 and J usage is TRBJ2-7, with D maybe TRBD2 (6 bases). CDR1 and CDR2 (germline): SGHDT, YYEEEE. The CDR3 runs to 13 residues. Trimming cost V 4 bases and J 2 bases, with 10 bases left between them. CDR3 DNA sequence: TGTGCCAGCAGCCAGACTAGTCCCTACGAGCAGTACTTC. As protein: CASSQTSPYEQYF.

V and J are TRBV29-1 and TRBJ2-7; D may be TRBD1 or TRBD2 (5 bases each). Germline lookup yields CDR1 SQVTM and CDR2 ANQGSEA. This CDR3 has 14 amino acids. Trimming removed 6 bases at V and 3 bases at J, with 18 bases between. DNA of the CDR3: TGCAGCGTCGTCGGGGCCAGGGCGTACTACGAGCAGTACTTC. Protein sequence: CSVVGARAYYEQYF.

Remarks on this clonotype: This may come from a read error, since a much larger clone is one base off. The rearrangement links TRBV5-1 to TRBJ1-1, with D possibly TRBD1 on 5 matching bases. CDR3 length: 14 amino acids. Germline V gives CDR1 SGHRS, CDR2 YFSETQ. The V end was cut by 3 bases, the J end by 5 bases, with 14 bases between. CDR3 loop: CASSWTWGETEAFF. DNA of the CDR3: TGCGCCAGCAGCTGGACATGGGGTGAAACTGAAGCTTTCTTT.

J is TRBJ1-5 and V is TRBV6-2 or TRBV6-3, with 8 nucleotides matching TRBD1. The CDR3 is 16 amino acids. Germline values: CDR1 MNHEY, CDR2 SVGEGT. Trimming at V came to 4 bases and at J to 2 bases, leaving 7 bases not matched to a gene. In DNA form, the CDR3 reads TGTGCCAGCAGTTCTCACCAGGGGGCTGGCAATCAGCCCCAGCATTTT. It codes for CASSSHQGAGNQPQHF.

About this clonotype: Since a much larger clone is just one base distant, this may be a read error. The chain carries TRBV6-2 or TRBV6-3 and TRBJ1-1; D not certain. CDR1 and CDR2 from the germline V gene are MNHEY and SVGEGT. The CDR3 spans 16 residues. The CDR3 nucleotides are TGTGCCAGCAGTAACGACGGTGTAGGCCGCTGGACTGGAGCTTTCTTT. Residues: CASSNDGVGRWTGAFF.

In its sample, this clonotype was seen a few times. The chain uses TRBV2 and TRBJ1-2, with no clear D. V lost 4 bases and J 8 bases, leaving 20 bases between the germline ends. The germline V gene encodes CDR1 SNHLY and CDR2 FYNNEI. This CDR3 contains 15 residues. The CDR3 DNA sequence: TGTGCCAGCAGTGGGGTGTTATCGGGTTCGCAGGGCTACACCTTC. Encoded protein: CASSGVLSGSQGYTF.

There are many counts of this clonotype. The V gene is TRBV11-2, the J gene TRBJ1-2; D perhaps matches TRBD1 (6 bases). The V gene lost 5 bases and the J gene lost 8 bases, with 15 bases spanning the gap. CDR3 length: 13 amino acids. Looked up from germline, CDR1 is SGHAT and CDR2 is FQNNGV. The CDR3 loop is CASSPTGGGGYTF. CDR3 DNA sequence: TGTGCCAGCAGCCCGACAGGCGGCGGAGGCTACACCTTC.

This clonotype was counted between two and nine times. The rearrangement joins TRBV29-1 to TRBJ2-7, with D hard to call. With 4 bases removed from V and 7 bases from J, the gap between germline ends came to 11 bases. CDR3 length equals 11 residues. From germline, CDR1 is SQVTM and CDR2 ANQGSEA. The CDR3 loop is CSVVQRWEQYF. The CDR3 coding sequence is TGCAGCGTTGTCCAGCGTTGGGAGCAGTACTTC.

The chain recombines TRBV7-3 with TRBJ2-2; D not resolved. CDR3 length: 14 amino acids. Trimming removed 6 bases from V and 3 bases from J, with 11 bases in between. Germline V gene data show CDR1 as SGHTA and CDR2 as FQGTGA. The CDR3 region has the DNA TGTGCCAGCAGTTACTGGGTGGACACCGGGGAGCTGTTTTTT. Translation: CASSYWVDTGELFF.

V is TRBV20-1 and J is TRBJ1-6, with D possibly matching TRBD1 (6 bases). The V gene lost 3 bases and the J gene lost 6 bases, with 15 bases spanning the gap. Germline V gives CDR1 DFQATT, CDR2 SNEGSKA (reference sequence). This CDR3 is built from 15 residues. The CDR3 nucleotides read TGCAGTGCTAGGCTTACAGGGACAAGTAATTCACCCCTCCACTTT. Its protein is CSARLTGTSNSPLHF.

As to this clonotype: A much larger clone lies one base from this, so it may be a read error. The chain carries TRBV7-9 and TRBJ2-7, with 8 bases matching TRBD2. Germline assignment: CDR1 SEHNR and CDR2 FQNEAQ (reference sequence). CDR3 length equals 15 residues. This chain's CDR3 is CTSSQVWAGGSEQYF. The CDR3 DNA is TGCACCAGCAGCCAAGTGTGGGCGGGAGGTTCCGAGCAGTACTTC.